The T cell receptor beta chain under discussion was sequenced for a study of PD-1 blockade in classical Hodgkin lymphoma. The CDR3 is 17 amino acids. Germline CDR1 and CDR2: MGHDK and SYGVNS. V lost 3 bases, J lost 4 bases, and 12 bases stayed unmatched. TCRdb's table, derived via immunoSEQ multiplex PCR, lists solely in-frame clones and lacks some. The table has 40,000 to 45,000 clones, approximately 64% seen once. All the patients suffered relapse after autologous stem cell transplantation, and brentuximab vedotin exposure differed. Source: peripheral blood mononuclear cells (PBMCs), taken at baseline. This TCR derives from a human donor with classical Hodgkin lymphoma. The chain combines TRBV25-1 with TRBJ1-1; TRBD1 agrees at 9 bases. DNA of the CDR3: TGTGCCAGCAGTGATTACCACCCGGGACAGGGTAGCACTGAAGCTTTCTTT. This encodes CASSDYHPGQGSTEAFF.